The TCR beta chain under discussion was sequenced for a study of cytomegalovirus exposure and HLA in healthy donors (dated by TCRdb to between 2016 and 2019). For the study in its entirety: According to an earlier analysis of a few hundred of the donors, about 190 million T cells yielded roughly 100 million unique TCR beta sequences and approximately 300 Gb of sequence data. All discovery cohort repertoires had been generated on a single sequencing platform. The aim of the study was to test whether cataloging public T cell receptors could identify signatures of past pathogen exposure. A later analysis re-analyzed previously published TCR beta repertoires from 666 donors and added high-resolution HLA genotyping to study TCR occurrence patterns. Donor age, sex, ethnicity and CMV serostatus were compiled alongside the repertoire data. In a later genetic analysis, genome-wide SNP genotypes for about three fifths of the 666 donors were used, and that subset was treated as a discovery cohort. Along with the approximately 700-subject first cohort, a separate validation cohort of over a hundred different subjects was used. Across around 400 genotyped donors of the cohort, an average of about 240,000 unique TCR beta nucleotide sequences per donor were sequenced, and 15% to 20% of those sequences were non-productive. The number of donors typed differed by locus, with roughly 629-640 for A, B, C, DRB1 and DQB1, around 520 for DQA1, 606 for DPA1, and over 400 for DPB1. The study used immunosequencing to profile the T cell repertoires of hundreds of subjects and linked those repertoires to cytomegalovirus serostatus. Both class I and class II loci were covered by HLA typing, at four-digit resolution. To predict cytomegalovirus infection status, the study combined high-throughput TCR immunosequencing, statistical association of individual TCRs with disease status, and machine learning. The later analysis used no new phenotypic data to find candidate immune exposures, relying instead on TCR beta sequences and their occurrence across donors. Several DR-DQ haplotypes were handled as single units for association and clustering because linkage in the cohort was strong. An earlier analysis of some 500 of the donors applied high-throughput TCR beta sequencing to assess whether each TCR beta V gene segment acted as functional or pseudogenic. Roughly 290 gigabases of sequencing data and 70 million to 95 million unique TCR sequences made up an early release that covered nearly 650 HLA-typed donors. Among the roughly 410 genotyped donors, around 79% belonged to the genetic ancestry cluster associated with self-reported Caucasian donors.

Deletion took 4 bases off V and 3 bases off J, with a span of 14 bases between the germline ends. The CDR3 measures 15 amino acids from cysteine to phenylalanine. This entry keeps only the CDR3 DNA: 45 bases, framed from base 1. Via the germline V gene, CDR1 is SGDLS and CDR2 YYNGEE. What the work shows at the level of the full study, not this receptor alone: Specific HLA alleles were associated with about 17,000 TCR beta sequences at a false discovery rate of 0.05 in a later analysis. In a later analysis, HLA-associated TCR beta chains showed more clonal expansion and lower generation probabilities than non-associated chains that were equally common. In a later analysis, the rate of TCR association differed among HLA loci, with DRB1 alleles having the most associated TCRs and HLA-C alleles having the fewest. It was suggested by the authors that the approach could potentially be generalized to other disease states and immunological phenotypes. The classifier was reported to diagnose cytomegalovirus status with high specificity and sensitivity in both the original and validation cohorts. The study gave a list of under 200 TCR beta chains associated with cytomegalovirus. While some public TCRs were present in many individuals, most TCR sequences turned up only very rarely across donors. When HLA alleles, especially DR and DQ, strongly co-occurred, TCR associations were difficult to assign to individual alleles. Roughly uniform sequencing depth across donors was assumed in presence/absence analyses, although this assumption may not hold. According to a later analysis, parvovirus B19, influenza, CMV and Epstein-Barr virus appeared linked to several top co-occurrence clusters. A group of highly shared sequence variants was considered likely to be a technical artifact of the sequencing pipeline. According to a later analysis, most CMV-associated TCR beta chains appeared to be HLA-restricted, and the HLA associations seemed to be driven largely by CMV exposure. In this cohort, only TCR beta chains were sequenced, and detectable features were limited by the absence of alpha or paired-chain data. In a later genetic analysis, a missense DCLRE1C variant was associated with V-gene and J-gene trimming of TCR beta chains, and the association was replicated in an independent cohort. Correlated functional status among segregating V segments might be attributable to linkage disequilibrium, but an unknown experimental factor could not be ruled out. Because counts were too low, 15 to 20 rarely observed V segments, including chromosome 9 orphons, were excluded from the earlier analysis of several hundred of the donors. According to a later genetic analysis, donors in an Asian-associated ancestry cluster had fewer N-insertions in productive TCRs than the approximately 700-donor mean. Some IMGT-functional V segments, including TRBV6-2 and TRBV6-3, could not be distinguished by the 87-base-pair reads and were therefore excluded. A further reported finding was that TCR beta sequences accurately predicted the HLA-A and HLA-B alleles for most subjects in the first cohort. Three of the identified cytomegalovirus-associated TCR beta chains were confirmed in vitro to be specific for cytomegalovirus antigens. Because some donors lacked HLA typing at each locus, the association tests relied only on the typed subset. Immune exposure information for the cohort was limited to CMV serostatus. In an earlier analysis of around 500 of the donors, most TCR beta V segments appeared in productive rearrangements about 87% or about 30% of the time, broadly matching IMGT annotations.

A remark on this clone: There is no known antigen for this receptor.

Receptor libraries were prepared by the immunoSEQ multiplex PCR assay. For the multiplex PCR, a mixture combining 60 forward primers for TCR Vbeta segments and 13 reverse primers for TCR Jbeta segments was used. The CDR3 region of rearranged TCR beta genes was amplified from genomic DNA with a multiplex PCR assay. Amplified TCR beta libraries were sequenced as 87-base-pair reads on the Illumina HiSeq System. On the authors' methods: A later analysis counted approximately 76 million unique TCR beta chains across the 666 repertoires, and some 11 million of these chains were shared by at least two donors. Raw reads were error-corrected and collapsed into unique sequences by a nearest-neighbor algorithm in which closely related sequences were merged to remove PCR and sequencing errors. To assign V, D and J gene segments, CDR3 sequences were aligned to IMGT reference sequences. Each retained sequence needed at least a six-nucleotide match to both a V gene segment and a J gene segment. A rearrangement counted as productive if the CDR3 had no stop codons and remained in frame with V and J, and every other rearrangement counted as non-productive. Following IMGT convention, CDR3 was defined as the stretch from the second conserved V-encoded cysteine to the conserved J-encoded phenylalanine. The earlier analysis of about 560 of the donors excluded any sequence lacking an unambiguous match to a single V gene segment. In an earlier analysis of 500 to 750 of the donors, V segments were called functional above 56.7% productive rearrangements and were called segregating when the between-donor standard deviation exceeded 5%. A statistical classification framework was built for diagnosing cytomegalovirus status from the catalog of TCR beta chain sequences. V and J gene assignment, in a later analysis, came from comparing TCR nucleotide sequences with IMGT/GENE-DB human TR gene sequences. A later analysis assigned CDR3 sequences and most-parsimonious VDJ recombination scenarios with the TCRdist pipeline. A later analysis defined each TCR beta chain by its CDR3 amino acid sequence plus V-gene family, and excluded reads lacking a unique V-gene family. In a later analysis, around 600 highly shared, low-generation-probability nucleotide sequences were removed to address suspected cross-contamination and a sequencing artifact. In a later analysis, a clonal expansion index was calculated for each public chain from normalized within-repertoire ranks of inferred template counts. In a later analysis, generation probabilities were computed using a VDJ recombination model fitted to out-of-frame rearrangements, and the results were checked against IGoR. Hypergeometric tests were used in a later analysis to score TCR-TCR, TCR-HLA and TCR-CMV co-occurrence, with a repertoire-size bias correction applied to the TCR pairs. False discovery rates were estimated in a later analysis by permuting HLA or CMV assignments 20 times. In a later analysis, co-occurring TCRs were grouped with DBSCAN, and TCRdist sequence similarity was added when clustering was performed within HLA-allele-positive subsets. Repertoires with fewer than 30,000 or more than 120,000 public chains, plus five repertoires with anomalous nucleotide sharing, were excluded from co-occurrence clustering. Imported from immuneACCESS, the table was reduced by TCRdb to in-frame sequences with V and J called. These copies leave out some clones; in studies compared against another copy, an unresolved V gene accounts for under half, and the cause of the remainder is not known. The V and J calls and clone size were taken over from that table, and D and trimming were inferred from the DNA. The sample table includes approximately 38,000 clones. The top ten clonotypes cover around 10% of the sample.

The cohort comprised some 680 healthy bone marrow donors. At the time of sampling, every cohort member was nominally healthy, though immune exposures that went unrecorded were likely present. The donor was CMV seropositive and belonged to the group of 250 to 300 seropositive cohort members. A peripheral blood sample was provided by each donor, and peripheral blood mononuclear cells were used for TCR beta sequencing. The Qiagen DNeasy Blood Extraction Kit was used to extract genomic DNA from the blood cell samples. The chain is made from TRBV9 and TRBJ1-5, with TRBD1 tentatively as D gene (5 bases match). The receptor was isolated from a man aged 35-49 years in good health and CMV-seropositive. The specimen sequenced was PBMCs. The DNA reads TGTGCCAGCAGCTTCGGGGGGTCAGACAATCAGCCCCAGCATTTT. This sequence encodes CASSFGGSDNQPQHF.